This TCR beta chain was recovered during a study of CD8 T cells in Susac syndrome. As concerns this clonotype: Its specificity is unknown.

Study conclusions and caveats: Only a relatively small number of individuals were included in the TCR sequencing and HLA analysis.

RNA, at about 0.45 to 1 ug, was reverse transcribed with random hexamers. The TCR beta CDR3 was amplified by immunoSEQ multiplex PCR across 54 Vbeta, 13 Jbeta. From the immunoSEQ multiplex PCR reads, TCRdb called clonotypes with MiXCR, one entry per CDR3 protein. The sample comprises 200,000 or so distinct CDR3 sequences, almost 96% of which are singletons, and about 0.093% rests with the top ten. CDR3 length: 11 residues. Germline V lookup: CDR1 SQVTM, CDR2 ANQGSEA. V lost 6 bases to trimming and J lost 2 bases, with 7 bases between them. Material for sequencing was CD4+ T cells from PBMCs. The rearrangement uses TRBV29-1 and TRBJ1-2, with unresolved D. The TCR sequence derives from a human donor with multiple sclerosis. The CDR3 coding sequence is TGCAGCGTCCTAATCAACTATGGCTACACCTTC. This gives the protein CSVLINYGYTF.